This T cell receptor (beta chain) was retrieved from a study of shared clonotypes between healthy human individuals. Sequenced by immunoSEQ multiplex PCR; TCRdb stores in-frame clones only, minus some. The profile shows about 1 million clones, approximately 72% of them singletons. Healthy adults negative for HIV, lacking recent acute infections or vaccinations, served as donors. With 10 bases removed from V and 7 bases from J, the gap between germline ends came to 24 bases. From germline, CDR1 is SGHRS and CDR2 YFSETQ. CDR3 size: 15 residues. Sequencing input: memory CD4+ T cells sorted from blood. Subset here: CD45RA-negative fraction. The chain has TRBV5-1 and TRBJ2-1; tentatively, D is TRBD2 (6 bases). The sequence came from a young man in good health. CDR3 coding DNA: TGCGCCTCACAAAGGGAGGCGGGGTACGGGAATGAGCAGTTCTTC. It encodes CASQREAGYGNEQFF.